A single TCR beta chain is shown here with its context. The data were taken from a study of technical replicates of blood from a few donors. The protocol was immunoSEQ multiplex PCR, while the TCRdb copy is restricted to in-frame clones and leaves out a portion. Of some 71,000 clones in the sample, 97% were seen once. V lost 3 bases and J 7 bases, leaving 10 bases between the germline ends. The CDR3 totals 12 residues. Germline V gene data show CDR1 as MDHEN and CDR2 as SYDVKM. This TCR was sampled from a human donor in good health. The rearrangement uses TRBV28 and TRBJ2-7; D not resolved. The sequencing input was T cells isolated from PBMCs. The CDR3, as DNA: TGTGCCAGCAGTTTTTGGCGGTGGGAGCAGTACTTC. Its protein product is CASSFWRWEQYF.